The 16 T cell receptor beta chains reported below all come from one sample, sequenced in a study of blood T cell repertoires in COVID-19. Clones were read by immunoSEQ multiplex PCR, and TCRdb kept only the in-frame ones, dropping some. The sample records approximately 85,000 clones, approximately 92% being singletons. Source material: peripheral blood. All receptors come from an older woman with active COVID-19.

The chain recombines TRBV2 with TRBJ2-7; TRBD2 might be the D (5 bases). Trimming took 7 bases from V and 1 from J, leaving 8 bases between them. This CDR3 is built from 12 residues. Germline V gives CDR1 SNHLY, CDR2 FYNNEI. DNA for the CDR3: TGTGCCAGCACAGCGGAATCCTACGAGCAGTACTTC. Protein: CASTAESYEQYF.

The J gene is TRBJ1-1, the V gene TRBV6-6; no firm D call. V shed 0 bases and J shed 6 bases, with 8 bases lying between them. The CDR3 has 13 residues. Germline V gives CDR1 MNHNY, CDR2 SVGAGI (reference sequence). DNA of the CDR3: TGTGCCAGCAGTTACTCCGTTTTTTCTGAAGCTTTCTTT. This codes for CASSYSVFSEAFF.

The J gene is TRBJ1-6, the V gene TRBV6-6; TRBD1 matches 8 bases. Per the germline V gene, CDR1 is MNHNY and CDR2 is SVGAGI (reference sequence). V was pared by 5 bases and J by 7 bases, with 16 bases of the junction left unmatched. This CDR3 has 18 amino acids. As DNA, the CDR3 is TGTGCCAGCAGTCGGACTGGGACAGGCCATAAGGGGAATTCACCCCTCCACTTT. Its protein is CASSRTGTGHKGNSPLHF.

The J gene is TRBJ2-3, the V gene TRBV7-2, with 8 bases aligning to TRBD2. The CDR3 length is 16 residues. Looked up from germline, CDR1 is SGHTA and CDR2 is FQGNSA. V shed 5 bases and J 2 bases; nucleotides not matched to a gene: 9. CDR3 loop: CASSRIAGLTTDTQYF. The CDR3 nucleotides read TGTGCCAGCAGCCGCATAGCGGGGTTGACCACAGATACGCAGTATTTT. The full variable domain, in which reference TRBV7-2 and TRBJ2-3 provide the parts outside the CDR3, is GAGVSQSPSNKVTEKGKDVELRCDPISGHTALYWYRQSLGQGLEFLIYFQGNSAPDKSGLPSDRFSAERTGGSVSTLTIQRTQQEDSAVYLCASSRIAGLTTDTQYFGPGTRLTVL.

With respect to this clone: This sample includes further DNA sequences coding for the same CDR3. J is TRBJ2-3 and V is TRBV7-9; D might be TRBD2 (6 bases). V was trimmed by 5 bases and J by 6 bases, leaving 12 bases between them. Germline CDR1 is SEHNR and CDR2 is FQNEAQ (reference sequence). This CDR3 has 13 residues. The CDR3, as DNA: TGTGCCAGCAGCCCGCGGGGCCCCGATACGCAGTATTTT. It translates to CASSPRGPDTQYF.

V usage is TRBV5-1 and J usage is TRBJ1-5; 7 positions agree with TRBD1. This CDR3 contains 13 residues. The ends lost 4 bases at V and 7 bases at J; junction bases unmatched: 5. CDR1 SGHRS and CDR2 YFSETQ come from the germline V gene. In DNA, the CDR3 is TGCGCCAGCAGCCCCACAGGGGAGCAGCCCCAGCATTTT. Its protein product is CASSPTGEQPQHF.

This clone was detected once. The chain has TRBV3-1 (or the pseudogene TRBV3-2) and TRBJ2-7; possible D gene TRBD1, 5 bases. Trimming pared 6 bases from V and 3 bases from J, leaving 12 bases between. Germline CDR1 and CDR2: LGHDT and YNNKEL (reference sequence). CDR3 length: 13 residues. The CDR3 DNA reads TGTGCCAGCAGAAACTCAGGGCTCTACGAGCAGTACTTC. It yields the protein CASRNSGLYEQYF.

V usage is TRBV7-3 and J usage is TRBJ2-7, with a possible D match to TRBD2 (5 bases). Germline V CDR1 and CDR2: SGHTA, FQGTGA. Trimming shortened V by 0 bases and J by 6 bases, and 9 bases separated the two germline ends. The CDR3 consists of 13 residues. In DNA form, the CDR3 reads TGTGCCAGCAGCTTAACGGCCAGCGGCGAGCAGTACTTC. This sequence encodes CASSLTASGEQYF.

CDR3: CAISPGQGVLVAEAFF. In DNA form, the CDR3 reads TGTGCCATCAGTCCGGGACAGGGGGTTTTAGTGGCTGAAGCTTTCTTT. The chain has TRBV10-3 and TRBJ1-1; 11 positions match TRBD1. With 5 bases clipped from V and 6 bases from J, the junction kept 11 bases outside the gene matches. This CDR3 has 16 residues. The germline V gene has CDR1 ENHRY and CDR2 SYGVKD.

CDR3 amino acids: CASSLGQTGNTIYF. CDR3 DNA: TGTGCCAGCAGTCTGGGACAGACTGGAAACACCATATATTTT. The chain employs TRBV28 and TRBJ1-3; TRBD1 aligns across 7 bases. In germline, CDR1 is MDHEN, CDR2 SYDVKM. V was clipped by 5 bases and J by 2 bases; unmatched bases: 3. The CDR3 sequence is 14 residues long.

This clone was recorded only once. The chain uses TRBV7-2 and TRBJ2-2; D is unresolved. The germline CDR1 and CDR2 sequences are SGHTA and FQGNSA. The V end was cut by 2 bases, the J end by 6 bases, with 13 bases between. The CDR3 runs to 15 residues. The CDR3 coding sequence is TGTGCCAGCAGCTTAAGGAGTCAGCTCGCCGGGGAGCTGTTTTTT. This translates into CASSLRSQLAGELFF.

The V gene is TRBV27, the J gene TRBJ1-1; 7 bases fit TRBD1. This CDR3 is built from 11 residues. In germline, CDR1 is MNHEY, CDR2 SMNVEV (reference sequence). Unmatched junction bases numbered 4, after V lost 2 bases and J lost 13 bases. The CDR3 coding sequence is TGTGCCAGCAGTTTACCACGACAGGGTTTCTTT. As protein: CASSLPRQGFF.

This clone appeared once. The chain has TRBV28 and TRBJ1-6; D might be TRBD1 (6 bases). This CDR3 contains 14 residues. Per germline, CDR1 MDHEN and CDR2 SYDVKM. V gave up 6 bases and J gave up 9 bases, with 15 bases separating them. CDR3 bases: TGTGCCAGCAGGGGCAGGGACATAATTTCACCCCTCCACTTT. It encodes CASRGRDIISPLHF.

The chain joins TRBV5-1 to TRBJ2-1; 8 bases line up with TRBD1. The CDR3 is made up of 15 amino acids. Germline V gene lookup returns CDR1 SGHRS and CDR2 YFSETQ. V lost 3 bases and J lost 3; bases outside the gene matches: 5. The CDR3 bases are TGCGCCAGCAGCTCCCGGACAGGGAGCTACAATGAGCAGTTCTTC. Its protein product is CASSSRTGSYNEQFF.

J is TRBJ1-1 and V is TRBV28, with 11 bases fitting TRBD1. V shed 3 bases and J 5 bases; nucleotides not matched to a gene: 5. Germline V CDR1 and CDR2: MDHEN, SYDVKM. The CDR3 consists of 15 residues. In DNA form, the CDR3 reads TGTGCCAGCAGTTTGGGGACAGGGGGTGATACTGAAGCTTTCTTT. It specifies CASSLGTGGDTEAFF.

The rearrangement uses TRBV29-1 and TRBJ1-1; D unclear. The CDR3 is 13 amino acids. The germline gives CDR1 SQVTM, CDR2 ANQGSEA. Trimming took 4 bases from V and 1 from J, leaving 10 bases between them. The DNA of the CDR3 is TGCAGCGTTGTATTGGGCAGGAACACTGAAGCTTTCTTT. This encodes CSVVLGRNTEAFF.